A selection of T cell receptor beta chains follows, all from one sample in a study of cytomegalovirus exposure and HLA in healthy donors. The protocol was immunoSEQ multiplex PCR, while the TCRdb copy is restricted to in-frame clones and leaves out a portion. Among 150,000 or so clones listed, around 68% were seen once. The sequenced sample was PBMCs. The receptors shown here come from a girl aged 5 to 17 in good health and CMV-seronegative. The CDR3 runs from the conserved cysteine through the conserved F or W. The D gene is left open where the match is weak. Some rows have no size entry. The others give once, few or many, or a class for an expanded clone.

TRBJ1-1 NA TRBV5-8 NA TGTGCCAGCAGCTCCCGGCAGGGGCCCTGGGAAGCTTTCTTT CASSSRQGPWEAFF
TRBJ1-4 NA TRBV5-4 NA TGTGCCAGCAGCTTGGGCGGGATCGCAACTAATGAAAAACTGTTTTTT CASSLGGIATNEKLFF
TRBJ1-6 NA TRBV4-1 few TGCGCCAGCAGCCAAGATCAAACGAGCTCCTATAATTCACCCCTCCACTTT CASSQDQTSSYNSPLHF
TRBJ1-1 NA TRBV5-1 once TGCGCCAGCAGCTTGGAATTGTTCGGGGAAACTGAAGCTTTCTTT CASSLELFGETEAFF
TRBJ2-7 TRBD2 TRBV2 NA TGTGCCAGCAGTGAAGAGGTCGGGGCGGGGGGAAATGAGCAGTACTTC CASSEEVGAGGNEQYF
TRBJ2-1 TRBD2 TRBV18 NA TGTGCCAGCTCAGGCCAGCGGGGGTCTGACAATGAGCAGTTCTTC CASSGQRGSDNEQFF
TRBJ2-1 TRBD2 TRBV6-5 few TGTGCCAGCACCTTAGCGGGGGGCGAGAATGAGCAGTTCTTC CASTLAGGENEQFF
TRBJ1-2 TRBD1 TRBV4-2 NA TGTGCCAGCAGCCGCGGGCGGGACAGTTATGGCTACACCTTC CASSRGRDSYGYTF
TRBJ1-1 NA TRBV19 NA TGTGCCAGTAGTATAGTGGAGGGGCTGGACACTGAAGCTTTCTTT CASSIVEGLDTEAFF
TRBJ2-1 NA TRBV29-1 NA TGCAGCGTTGAAGATAAGGAATACAGCGGCAATGAGCAGTTCTTC CSVEDKEYSGNEQFF
TRBJ2-3 TRBD2 TRBV7-3 NA TGTGCCAGCAGCTTAAACCCCGGGGGGGCCACAGATACGCAGTATTTT CASSLNPGGATDTQYF
TRBJ2-3 NA TRBV7-6 NA TGTGCCAGCAGCCAGGGTCCCACAGATACGCAGTATTTT CASSQGPTDTQYF
TRBJ2-1 NA TRBV5-1 NA TGCGCCAGCAGCTTGGGGGGGGGCCGAAATGAGCAGTTCTTC CASSLGGGRNEQFF
TRBJ1-5 NA TRBV6-1 NA TGTGCCAGCACCCCACAGGGTAATCAGCCCCAGCATTTT CASTPQGNQPQHF
TRBJ2-7 TRBD1 TRBV5-4 NA TGTGCCAGCAGCCGGAGGGCGGACAGGGACGAGCAGTACTTC CASSRRADRDEQYF
TRBJ1-6 NA TRBV28 NA TGTGCCACCACGACAAGTGGGTATAATTCACCCCTCCACTTT CATTTSGYNSPLHF
TRBJ1-4 NA TRBV5-1 NA TGCGCCAGCAGCCTACAGGGAACTAATGAAAAACTGTTTTTT CASSLQGTNEKLFF
TRBJ2-3 NA TRBV10-3 NA TGTGCCATCAGCCAGGGGTACGGCACAGATACGCAGTATTTT CAISQGYGTDTQYF
TRBJ1-2 TRBD1 TRBV7-8 NA TGTGCCAGCAGCGCTAGGACAGGACGTGGCTACACCTTC CASSARTGRGYTF
TRBJ2-1 TRBD1 TRBV4-2 NA TGTGCCAGCAGCCACGGACAGGGGGGTGATGAGCAGTTCTTC CASSHGQGGDEQFF
TRBJ1-1 NA TRBV7-3 NA TGTGCCAGCAGCGGGGGGGAAGGCGCTGAAGCTTTCTTT CASSGGEGAEAFF
TRBJ1-2 TRBD1 TRBV9 once TGTGCCAGCAGCGTGGGACGGGGACAGGGGAAAGGCTACACCTTC CASSVGRGQGKGYTF
TRBJ2-1 TRBD2 TRBV6-5 few TGTGCCAGCAGTTTAGCGGGGGGGCCAAGGAATGAGCAGTTCTTC CASSLAGGPRNEQFF
TRBJ1-2 NA TRBV4-2 once TGTGCCAGCAGCCAAGTCCGGGACTCCAGTAGCGGCTACACCTTC CASSQVRDSSSGYTF
TRBJ1-5 TRBD1 TRBV28 NA TGTGCCAGCAGTCGACAGGGGAACAATCAGCCCCAGCATTTT CASSRQGNNQPQHF
TRBJ2-7 NA TRBV4-1 few TGCGCCAGCAGCCCCTGGGAAGGGAGCTCCTACGAGCAGTACTTC CASSPWEGSSYEQYF
TRBJ1-1 NA TRBV19 NA TGTGCCAGTATTCGACCGGGGGGAATTGAAGCTTTCTTT CASIRPGGIEAFF
TRBJ1-2 TRBD1 TRBV5-1 NA TGCGCCAGCAGCCGGGACAGCTATGGCTACACCTTC CASSRDSYGYTF
TRBJ1-1 NA TRBV7-2 NA TGTGCCAGCAGCTTGCAGGGAGGGAGAACTGAAGCTTTCTTT CASSLQGGRTEAFF
TRBJ1-2 NA TRBV19 NA TGTGCCAGTCAGGGAAACTATGGCTACACCTTC CASQGNYGYTF
TRBJ1-1 NA TRBV5-1 NA TGCGCCAGCAGCTTGCCGTTGGGGGGCACTGAAGCTTTCTTT CASSLPLGGTEAFF
TRBJ2-7 NA TRBV27 NA TGTGCCAGCAGTTTTAACGGCAGGGGTTTTTACTTC CASSFNGRGFYF
TRBJ2-1 TRBD2 TRBV5-1 NA TGCGCCATCAGGGACCTCCCTAGCGGGGGCGTCGATGAGCAGTTCTTC CAIRDLPSGGVDEQFF
TRBJ2-7 NA TRBV6-6 NA TGTGCCAGCAGTTACACACTATCGCCTAACTTGCAGTACTTC CASSYTLSPNLQYF
TRBJ2-3 TRBD1 TRBV19 NA TGTGCCAGCCATCAACAGGGGGCGGGCGATACGCAGTATTTT CASHQQGAGDTQYF
TRBJ2-2 TRBD2 TRBV5-1 NA TGCGCCAGCAGCGCCTTGGCGGGGGGCACCGGGGAGCTGTTTTTT CASSALAGGTGELFF
TRBJ2-2 NA TRBV5-4 NA TGTGCCAGCAGTCCGGACAGCACCGGGGAGCTGTTTTTT CASSPDSTGELFF
TRBJ1-5 TRBD1 TRBV19 NA TGTGCCAGTAGTACACTTTCCGGACAGGAGATACAGCCCCAGCATTTT CASSTLSGQEIQPQHF
TRBJ2-5 TRBD1 TRBV5-1 once TGCGCCAGCAGCTTTACGGACAGGGCGCAAGGGACCCAGTACTTC CASSFTDRAQGTQYF
TRBJ1-1 NA TRBV27 few TGTGCCAGCAGTTTAGGGGGGGGCGTGAACACTGAAGCTTTCTTT CASSLGGGVNTEAFF
TRBJ2-5 NA TRBV6-6 NA TGTGCTTCTAAGGAGGGGCTGGAGACCCAGTACTTC CASKEGLETQYF
TRBJ1-2 TRBD1 TRBV6-6 few TGTGCCAGCAGTGAGGGACAGTCCCCCTATGGCTACACCTTC CASSEGQSPYGYTF
TRBJ1-1 TRBD1 TRBV6-1 NA TGTGCCAGCAGTACGGACAGGTTAACGAACACTGAAGCTTTCTTT CASSTDRLTNTEAFF
TRBJ1-1 NA TRBV7-2 NA TGTGCCAGCAGCTTAGTGACAGGGAACACTGAAGCTTTCTTT CASSLVTGNTEAFF
TRBJ1-1 NA TRBV6-1 NA TGTGCCAGCGACTCAGGGGAAGTACCTGAAGCTTTCTTT CASDSGEVPEAFF
TRBJ1-1 TRBD1 TRBV6-5 NA TGTGCCAGCAGCGCGCCGGGACAGGTCCTCACTGAAGCTTTCTTT CASSAPGQVLTEAFF
TRBJ2-2 TRBD2 TRBV4-2 few TGTGCCAGCAGCCAACTACTAGCGGCCCTCACCCGGAACACCGGGGAGCTGTTTTTT CASSQLLAALTRNTGELFF
TRBJ2-1 TRBD2 TRBV5-8 NA TGTGCCAGCAGCCTTACCTCCGGGACTAGCATCTACAATGAGCAGTTCTTC CASSLTSGTSIYNEQFF
TRBJ1-1 NA TRBV2 few TGTGCCAGCAGTGCTGACCAGGGAAGCCCTAACACTGAAGCTTTCTTT CASSADQGSPNTEAFF
TRBJ1-5 NA TRBV19 NA TGTGCCAGTAGTCCCCGAGGACAGTTTAGCAATCAGCCCCAGCATTTT CASSPRGQFSNQPQHF
TRBJ1-5 NA TRBV30 few TGTGCCTGGTCGACAGGTCTAAGCAATCAGCCCCAGCATTTT CAWSTGLSNQPQHF
TRBJ2-3 TRBD2 TRBV5-1 NA TGCGCCAGCAGCTTGGGGACTAGCGGGGGTTATAGCACAGATACGCAGTATTTT CASSLGTSGGYSTDTQYF
TRBJ1-1 NA TRBV5-4 NA TGTGCCAGCAGCTTGTTAAAGAGTGAAGCTTTCTTT CASSLLKSEAFF
TRBJ2-1 NA TRBV7-3 NA TGTGCCAGCAGCTTAATATCGAGTGTGGATGAGCAGTTCTTC CASSLISSVDEQFF